Presented here are 25 T cell receptor beta chains from one specimen sequenced in a study of cytomegalovirus exposure and HLA in healthy donors. The PCR employed 60 Vbeta primers together with 13 Jbeta primers. TCRdb's copy holds only in-frame clones and misses some; the assay was immunoSEQ multiplex PCR. The sample shows 60,000 to 75,000 clones, roughly nine tenths of them seen only once. The sequencing input was PBMCs. These receptors all come from a woman in her twenties or thirties in good health and CMV-seropositive.

The gene calls are TRBV15 and TRBJ2-5, with D maybe TRBD2 (7 bases). V lost 4 bases and J 2 bases, leaving 14 bases between the germline ends. This CDR3 has 15 residues. CDR1 and CDR2 (germline): LNHNV, YYDKDF (reference sequence). The CDR3 nucleotides read TGTGCCACCAGCACAGGGGAGGGGGGACAAGAGACCCAGTACTTC. The encoded protein is CATSTGEGGQETQYF. The whole variable domain, remainder taken from reference TRBV15 and TRBJ2-5, is DAMVIQNPRYQVTQFGKPVTLSCSQTLNHNVMYWYQQKSSQAPKLLFHYYDKDFNNEADTPDNFQSRRPNTSFCFLDIRSPGLGDTAMYLCATSTGEGGQETQYFGPGTRLLVL.

The chain joins TRBV2 to TRBJ2-4; TRBD2 might be the D (5 bases). This CDR3 comprises 12 residues. V dropped 10 bases and J dropped 3 bases, with 10 bases sitting between them. The germline V gene has CDR1 SNHLY and CDR2 FYNNEI. The CDR3 sequence: CAKSRGKNIQYF. The CDR3 bases are TGTGCCAAAAGCCGGGGCAAAAACATTCAGTACTTC.

This rearrangement joins TRBV29-1 to TRBJ2-7; tentative D call: TRBD1 (7 bases). V lost 4 bases to trimming and J lost 4 bases, with 11 bases between them. This CDR3 spans 12 amino acids. The germline CDR1 and CDR2 sequences are SQVTM and ANQGSEA. The CDR3: CSVGQGGYEQYF. The CDR3, as DNA: TGCAGCGTTGGCCAGGGGGGATACGAGCAGTACTTC.

The CDR3 spells CASSYYRANTGELFF. CDR3 DNA sequence: TGTGCCAGCAGTTACTACAGGGCGAACACCGGGGAGCTGTTTTTT. The V call is TRBV6-5, the J call TRBJ2-2, with D possibly being TRBD1 (6 bases). Deletions cut 1 base from V and 0 bases from J, with 6 bases between. CDR3 length: 15 amino acids. Germline V gene data show CDR1 as MNHEY and CDR2 as SVGAGI.

The rearrangement links TRBV18 to TRBJ2-1; the match to TRBD1 covers 7 bases. The germline V gene has CDR1 KGHSH and CDR2 LQKENI. The CDR3 spans 13 residues. J lost 7 bases, V lost 6 bases, and 6 bases had no gene match. CDR3 residues: CASSRKGQNEQFF. The CDR3 region has the DNA TGTGCCAGCTCGCGTAAGGGACAGAATGAGCAGTTCTTC.

The chain uses TRBV11-2 and TRBJ2-1; 13 nucleotides match TRBD2. This CDR3 is 16 amino acids long. Per the germline V gene, CDR1 is SGHAT and CDR2 is FQNNGV. V gave up 4 bases and J gave up 7 bases; unmatched junction bases: 7. For the CDR3, the DNA is TGTGCCAGCAGCTCTGGGACTAGCGGGAAAGTAAATGAGCAGTTCTTC. Translated: CASSSGTSGKVNEQFF.

This chain joins TRBV27 and TRBJ2-3; no clear D. Trimming took off 1 base at V and 4 bases at J, with 15 bases between the two ends. The CDR3 contains 16 residues. CDR1 and CDR2 (germline): MNHEY, SMNVEV (reference sequence). As DNA, the CDR3 is TGTGCCAGCAGTTTATGGGCCTCAAACTTGGCAGATACGCAGTATTTT. Amino acid sequence: CASSLWASNLADTQYF.

V and J are TRBV19 and TRBJ2-2; 13 bases are shared with TRBD2. Trimming at V came to 9 bases and at J to 3 bases, leaving 13 bases not matched to a gene. Germline CDR1 and CDR2: LNHDA and SQIVND (reference sequence). CDR3 length equals 18 residues. The CDR3 DNA reads as TGTGCCAGCCGGCTGACACTAGCGGGAGGGCCCTACACCGGGGAGCTGTTTTTT. It is translated as CASRLTLAGGPYTGELFF.

The genes are TRBV6-5 and TRBJ2-5, with 12 bases identical to TRBD2. TRBJ2-7 matches the DNA end more closely, so the J call is doubtful. Germline V CDR1 and CDR2: MNHEY, SVGAGI. CDR3 length equals 15 residues. The CDR3 spells CASSYSTSGSTEQYF. The CDR3, as DNA: TGTGCCAGCAGTTACTCGACTAGCGGGAGTACCGAGCAGTACTTC.

This chain uses TRBV5-4 with TRBJ1-1; TRBD1 is a possible D gene (5 bases). Germline lookup yields CDR1 SGHNT and CDR2 YYREEE (reference sequence). The CDR3 covers 15 residues. The V and J ends lost 3 bases and 4 bases respectively, with 16 bases between them. CDR3 sequence: CASSSGGDLGTEAFF. The CDR3 DNA follows: TGTGCCAGCAGCTCGGGGGGGGACTTGGGCACTGAAGCTTTCTTT.

This chain links TRBV19 with TRBJ1-5, with a possible D match to TRBD1 (5 bases). Germline CDR1 and CDR2: LNHDA and SQIVND (reference sequence). Trimming cost V 10 bases and J 2 bases, with 9 bases left between them. The CDR3 covers 12 residues. DNA of the CDR3: TGTGCCACCAGGGTCGGCAATCAGCCCCAGCATTTT. Translating it yields CATRVGNQPQHF.

The chain uses TRBV5-5 and TRBJ2-5; D perhaps matches TRBD1 (6 bases). V shed 0 bases and J shed 4 bases, with 10 bases lying between them. The CDR3 is 14 amino acids. Germline V CDR1 and CDR2: SGHKS, YYEKEE (reference sequence). CDR3 amino acids: CASSLVIRGETQYF. Here the CDR3 DNA reads TGTGCCAGCAGCTTGGTGATCAGGGGAGAGACCCAGTACTTC.

The gene calls are TRBV6-6 and TRBJ1-1; D is possibly TRBD1 (5 bases). This CDR3 spans 16 amino acids. V lost 0 bases and J lost 1, with 12 bases in between. Germline loops: CDR1 MNHNY, CDR2 SVGAGI (reference sequence). CDR3 loop: CASSYSIGGENTEAFF. The CDR3 region has the DNA TGTGCCAGCAGTTACTCGATCGGGGGTGAGAACACTGAAGCTTTCTTT.

V and J are TRBV5-8 and TRBJ1-4; D unclear. The CDR3 contains 12 residues. Germline-derived CDR1 and CDR2 are SGHTS and YDEGEE. Trimming removed 4 bases from V and 7 bases from J, with 8 bases in between. The CDR3 reads CASSPVREKLFF. The CDR3 coding sequence is TGTGCCAGCAGCCCCGTTCGTGAAAAACTGTTTTTT.

The V and J genes are TRBV7-6 and TRBJ2-1; D possibly corresponds to TRBD2 (6 bases). The CDR3 is made up of 16 amino acids. V lost 1 base and J lost 4, with 14 bases in between. Germline V gene lookup returns CDR1 SGHVS and CDR2 FNYEAQ. The CDR3 reads CASSLEVLAAYNEQFF. Written as DNA, the CDR3 is TGTGCCAGCAGCTTAGAGGTACTAGCTGCATACAATGAGCAGTTCTTC. The full variable domain, completed using reference TRBV7-6 and TRBJ2-1, is GAGVSQSPRYKVTKRGQDVALRCDPISGHVSLYWYRQALGQGPEFLTYFNYEAQQDKSGLPNDRFSAERPEGSISTLTIQRTEQRDSAMYRCASSLEVLAAYNEQFFGPGTRLTVL.

For the CDR3, the DNA is TGTGCCAGCAGCTTGGACTTTATCAGGGTCGGAAATGAGCAGTTCTTC. Protein product: CASSLDFIRVGNEQFF. The V call is TRBV5-4, the J call TRBJ2-1; D is perhaps TRBD1 (5 bases). V lost 0 bases, J lost 7 bases, and 17 bases lay in between. Germline-derived CDR1 and CDR2 are SGHNT and YYREEE (reference sequence). The CDR3 consists of 16 residues.

This clone was recorded once. The chain employs TRBV27 and TRBJ2-1; tentative D call: TRBD2 (9 bases). The CDR3 loop spans 19 amino acids. The germline CDR1 and CDR2 sequences are MNHEY and SMNVEV (reference sequence). Trimming left V 6 bases short and J 2 bases short, with 26 bases between. DNA for the CDR3: TGTGCCAGCAGATCCAGGGGGCTAAATAGCGGGAGAACCTACAATGAGCAGTTCTTC. It specifies CASRSRGLNSGRTYNEQFF.

The chain has TRBV2 and TRBJ2-5; D unresolved. V lost 6 bases, J lost 5 bases, and 13 bases lay in between. The CDR3 consists of 13 residues. Germline V lookup: CDR1 SNHLY, CDR2 FYNNEI. CDR3 sequence: CASRALFVETQYF. The CDR3 bases are TGTGCCAGCAGAGCCCTTTTCGTTGAGACCCAGTACTTC.

The chain carries TRBV6-1 and TRBJ2-5, with 7 bases that match TRBD1. There are 15 residues in the CDR3. V dropped 5 bases and J dropped 2; count of bases not matched to a gene: 8. Germline-derived CDR1 and CDR2 are MNHNS and SASEGT. This CDR3 is CASSPPTGLQETQYF. DNA of the CDR3: TGTGCCAGCAGTCCTCCGACAGGGTTGCAAGAGACCCAGTACTTC.

The J gene is TRBJ2-7, the V gene TRBV6-5, with 7 bases matching TRBD1. With 2 bases clipped from V and 2 bases from J, the junction kept 6 bases outside the gene matches. CDR1 and CDR2 (germline): MNHEY, SVGAGI. The length of the CDR3 is 15 residues. The CDR3 here is CASSYQTGIAYEQYF. CDR3 sequence (DNA): TGTGCCAGCAGTTACCAGACAGGGATCGCCTACGAGCAGTACTTC.

This clone was picked up a small number of times. This chain uses TRBV4-1 with TRBJ1-2; D is unresolved. The V gene's germline CDR1 is MGHRA and CDR2 YSYEKL. V gave up 0 bases and J gave up 2 bases, with 7 bases separating them. This CDR3 has 14 residues. DNA for the CDR3: TGCGCCAGCAGCCAAGAGAGGTACAACTATGGCTACACCTTC. Translating gives CASSQERYNYGYTF.

CDR3 nucleotides: TGTGCCATCAGCGGGGACAGGACCTACGAGCAGTACTTC. It yields the protein CAISGDRTYEQYF. The V call is TRBV10-3, the J call TRBJ2-7; 8 bases align to TRBD1. The CDR3 length is 13 residues. Germline V gene sequence: CDR1 ENHRY, CDR2 SYGVKD. V shed 6 bases and J 2 bases; nucleotides not matched to a gene: 3.

The chain couples TRBV11-3 to TRBJ2-3; a possible D gene is TRBD2 (6 bases). Germline V gene lookup returns CDR1 SGHNT and CDR2 YENEEA. The CDR3 is made up of 15 amino acids. V gave up 5 bases and J gave up 7 bases, with 19 bases separating them. The CDR3 DNA sequence: TGTGCCAGCAGCCCCCGGGGGAGAGGGGCTTATACGCAGTATTTT. As protein: CASSPRGRGAYTQYF.

The chain carries TRBV27 and TRBJ1-2; 7 bases are a match to TRBD1. From germline, CDR1 is MNHEY and CDR2 SMNVEV (reference sequence). With 5 bases clipped from V and 1 base from J, the junction kept 4 bases outside the gene matches. CDR3 size: 14 residues. The chain's CDR3 is CASSRDSINYGYTF. CDR3 nucleotides: TGTGCCAGCAGTCGGGACAGTATTAACTATGGCTACACCTTC.

The chain uses TRBV6-6 and TRBJ2-1, with TRBD2 identical over 8 bases. The V gene end was trimmed by 5 bases and the J gene end by 6 bases; junction bases not matched to a gene: 12. The CDR3 has 16 amino acids. Germline CDR1 MNHNY, CDR2 SVGAGI (reference sequence). The CDR3 loop reads CASSPWTSRVSNEQFF. CDR3 coding DNA: TGTGCCAGCAGTCCATGGACTAGCCGCGTGAGCAATGAGCAGTTCTTC.